What follows are 29 T cell receptor beta chains derived from one specimen sequenced in a study of cytomegalovirus exposure and HLA in healthy donors. Primers included in the PCR were 60 Vbeta and 13 Jbeta primers. Profiled with immunoSEQ multiplex PCR; TCRdb holds only in-frame clones, not every one. The sample yields about 120,000 clones, 60% to 85% seen once. What was sequenced was PBMCs. These receptors originate from a middle-aged man in good health and CMV-seropositive.

A few counts support this clone. The chain employs TRBV30 and TRBJ2-6, with D tentatively TRBD1 (5 bases). Germline values: CDR1 GTSNPN, CDR2 SVGIG (reference sequence). This CDR3 comprises 18 residues. V dropped 1 base and J dropped 0 bases, with 16 bases sitting between them. The CDR3 nucleotides read TGTGCCTGGAGTGCCCAGGGCCAGCGTTTCTCTGGGGCCAACGTCCTGACTTTC. This gives the protein CAWSAQGQRFSGANVLTF.

The chain employs TRBV7-9 and TRBJ2-1; 7 bases match TRBD2. This CDR3 is built from 15 residues. Germline V gene sequence: CDR1 SEHNR, CDR2 FQNEAQ (reference sequence). V gave up 8 bases and J gave up 6 bases; unmatched junction bases: 13. CDR3: CASLTRELMVNEQFF. The CDR3 region has the DNA TGTGCCAGCCTTACGCGGGAGCTTATGGTCAATGAGCAGTTCTTC.

The chain carries TRBV5-1 and TRBJ2-7; 8 nucleotides match TRBD2. Germline V gene data show CDR1 as SGHRS and CDR2 as YFSETQ. CDR3 size: 15 residues. The junction had 11 bases not matched to a gene; V was cut back by 4 bases and J by 5 bases. CDR3 nucleotide sequence: TGCGCCAGCAGCCCCGCAGCGGGGGATCTGGACGAGCAGTACTTC. Its protein is CASSPAAGDLDEQYF. The full variable domain, its missing parts supplied by reference TRBV5-1 and TRBJ2-7, is KAGVTQTPRYLIKTRGQQVTLSCSPISGHRSVSWYQQTPGQGLQFLFEYFSETQRNKGNFPGRFSGRQFSNSRSEMNVSTLELGDSALYLCASSPAAGDLDEQYFGPGTRLTVT.

V and J are TRBV6-1 and TRBJ2-7; 7 bases are shared with TRBD1. Germline V CDR1 and CDR2: MNHNS, SASEGT. J gave up 4 bases and V 6 bases, and 12 bases lay outside the gene matches. The CDR3 length is 15 residues. The CDR3 DNA reads as TGTGCCAGCAGATCGGCGGGCAGGGGGACGTACGAGCAGTACTTC. It is translated as CASRSAGRGTYEQYF.

The chain carries TRBV5-1 and TRBJ2-7, with unresolved D. CDR1 and CDR2 (germline): SGHRS, YFSETQ. V lost 0 bases and J lost 5, with 6 bases in between. CDR3 size: 12 residues. The CDR3 loop is CASSLESNEQYF. CDR3 in DNA: TGCGCCAGCAGCTTGGAATCAAACGAGCAGTACTTC.

The chain joins TRBV5-1 to TRBJ2-5; 7 nucleotides agree with TRBD2. The assigned J gene may be wrong: the sequence end matches TRBJ2-7 better. Germline loops: CDR1 SGHRS, CDR2 YFSETQ. This CDR3 contains 16 residues. The DNA of the CDR3 is TGCGCCAGCAGCTTGGGGGTGGGCGGGAGCTCCTACGAGCAGTACTTC. Amino acids: CASSLGVGGSSYEQYF.

The rearrangement joins TRBV7-6 to TRBJ2-5, with D possibly being TRBD1 (5 bases). CDR1 and CDR2 from the germline V gene are SGHVS and FNYEAQ. Trimming removed 5 bases from V and 2 bases from J, with 15 bases in between. The CDR3 loop spans 15 amino acids. CDR3: CASSPYRGFQETQYF. CDR3 DNA: TGTGCCAGCAGCCCATATAGGGGTTTTCAAGAGACCCAGTACTTC.

The rearrangement links TRBV5-1 to TRBJ2-7; TRBD1 matches at 8 bases. This CDR3 spans 14 amino acids. Germline CDR1 and CDR2: SGHRS and YFSETQ. V was pared by 0 bases and J by 2 bases, with 1 base of the junction left unmatched. This CDR3 is CASSLEQGAYEQYF. In nucleotides, the CDR3 is TGCGCCAGCAGCTTGGAACAGGGGGCCTACGAGCAGTACTTC.

This sequence joins TRBV27 and TRBJ2-7; the D gene is possibly TRBD2 (5 bases). The CDR3 contains 13 residues. Trimming removed 4 bases at V and 7 bases at J, with 14 bases between. CDR1 is MNHEY, CDR2 SMNVEV, per germline (reference sequence). The DNA of the CDR3 is TGTGCCAGCAGTTCATTAGCGTCGCGGGAGCAGTACTTC. Translating it yields CASSSLASREQYF.

The DNA of the CDR3 is TGTGCCAGCAGCCAAGATAAGGTTCCGGGGTACGAGCAGTACTTC. Amino acids: CASSQDKVPGYEQYF. V usage is TRBV4-2 and J usage is TRBJ2-7, with a weak D call TRBD2 (5 bases). This CDR3 has 15 amino acids. Germline CDR1 is LGHNA and CDR2 is YNFKEQ. V lost 0 bases and J 4 bases, leaving 13 bases between the germline ends.

This clone has a handful of counts. The chain carries TRBV5-4 and TRBJ2-1, with TRBD2 as a possible D gene (5 bases). Germline CDR1 SGHNT, CDR2 YYREEE (reference sequence). Trimming left V 4 bases short and J 4 bases short, with 15 bases between. This CDR3 is built from 15 residues. The CDR3 DNA is TGTGCCAGCAGCCCACGCGGGCTGGGGTACAATGAGCAGTTCTTC. It translates to CASSPRGLGYNEQFF.

J is TRBJ1-5 and V is TRBV7-2; the D is unclear. Trimming removed 1 base at V and 2 bases at J, with 3 bases between. The germline V gene has CDR1 SGHTA and CDR2 FQGNSA. The CDR3 consists of 13 residues. The CDR3 nucleotides read TGTGCCAGCAGCTTAGTCGGCAATCAGCCCCAGCATTTT. Translating it yields CASSLVGNQPQHF.

The gene calls are TRBV9 and TRBJ2-2, with 7 bases identical to TRBD1. The CDR3 consists of 14 residues. The germline CDR1 and CDR2 sequences are SGDLS and YYNGEE. Germline trimming cut 4 bases from V and 3 bases from J; bases unmatched to any gene: 3. DNA for the CDR3: TGTGCCAGCAGCTTTGACAGGGACACCGGGGAGCTGTTTTTT. Translation: CASSFDRDTGELFF.

The chain couples TRBV6-1 to TRBJ2-7; 9 positions agree with TRBD1. Trimming at V came to 6 bases and at J to 6 bases, leaving 9 bases not matched to a gene. The CDR3 has 14 residues. Germline CDR1 and CDR2: MNHNS and SASEGT. Here the CDR3 reads CASRARDRAVEQYF. CDR3 in DNA: TGTGCCAGCAGGGCCCGGGACAGGGCGGTCGAGCAGTACTTC.

This chain links TRBV18 with TRBJ1-2; TRBD1 might be the D (5 bases). CDR3 length equals 13 residues. The V gene's germline CDR1 is KGHSH and CDR2 LQKENI. V lost 5 bases and J lost 7, with 14 bases in between. DNA of the CDR3: TGTGCCAGCTCATCAGCGGGGGGAACTGGCTACACCTTC. Translated: CASSSAGGTGYTF.

The chain links TRBV5-4 to TRBJ2-5; the match to TRBD2 covers 9 bases. V was pared by 0 bases and J by 4 bases, with 1 base of the junction left unmatched. The CDR3 is 14 residues long. CDR1 is SGHNT and CDR2 is YYREEE in the germline V gene (reference sequence). The CDR3 bases are TGTGCCAGCAGCTTGGATAGCGGGAGAGAGACCCAGTACTTC. Protein: CASSLDSGRETQYF.

This clone occurred once. The chain has TRBV2 and TRBJ2-5; TRBD2 aligns across 7 bases. This CDR3 has 15 residues. Germline V gene data show CDR1 as SNHLY and CDR2 as FYNNEI. The V segment lost 7 bases and the J segment 1 base; nucleotides outside the gene matches: 9. The chain's CDR3 is CASTSDGGIQETQYF. The CDR3, as DNA: TGTGCCAGCACCTCCGACGGGGGGATCCAAGAGACCCAGTACTTC.

This clone was detected once. CDR3 nucleotides: TGTGCCAGCGACCCCGTGGGACTAGCGAACCGCGGTGAGCAGTTCTTC. Its protein is CASDPVGLANRGEQFF. This chain joins TRBV2 and TRBJ2-1; 10 positions agree with TRBD2. Trimming at V came to 8 bases and at J to 9 bases, leaving 16 bases not matched to a gene. CDR3 length: 16 residues. Looked up from germline, CDR1 is SNHLY and CDR2 is FYNNEI.

This clone was seen a few times. The V and J genes are TRBV5-1 and TRBJ2-1; 11 nucleotides line up with TRBD2. V lost 0 bases, J lost 8 bases, and 7 bases stayed unmatched. This CDR3 spans 16 amino acids. Germline V gene data show CDR1 as SGHRS and CDR2 as YFSETQ. CDR3 region: CASSLAVTSGGDEQFF. The CDR3 nucleotides read TGCGCCAGCAGCTTGGCTGTCACTAGCGGGGGCGATGAGCAGTTCTTC.

Note on this clone: Within the sample, other DNA sequences also encode this same CDR3. The genes are TRBV5-1 and TRBJ2-7, with D perhaps TRBD1 (6 bases). CDR3 size: 14 residues. Trimming took off 0 bases at V and 2 bases at J, with 9 bases between the two ends. Germline CDR1 SGHRS, CDR2 YFSETQ. CDR3 in DNA: TGCGCCAGCAGCTTGGGCGCAGGGGCCTACGAGCAGTACTTC. This encodes CASSLGAGAYEQYF.

The chain joins TRBV5-4 to TRBJ1-2; D might be TRBD1 (5 bases). The V gene's germline CDR1 is SGHNT and CDR2 YYREEE (reference sequence). V gave up 4 bases and J gave up 2 bases, with 9 bases separating them. The CDR3 is 13 residues long. The CDR3 DNA is TGTGCCAGCAGCCCTGACAGCAACTATGGCTACACCTTC. As protein: CASSPDSNYGYTF.

V gene TRBV9 combines with J gene TRBJ2-2, with 10 bases lining up with TRBD1. The CDR3 contains 16 residues. The trim removed 3 bases at V and 3 bases at J, leaving 5 bases unmatched. Germline V gene sequence: CDR1 SGDLS, CDR2 YYNGEE. The CDR3 nucleotides read TGTGCCAGCAGCGCGGGACAGGGGTTGGACACCGGGGAGCTGTTTTTT. Translation: CASSAGQGLDTGELFF.

This clone was observed a single time. DNA for the CDR3: TGTGCCAGCAGCTGGACAGGGGGCTCTTACACCGGGGAGCTGTTTTTT. This translates into CASSWTGGSYTGELFF. The chain has TRBV5-6 and TRBJ2-2; 11 nucleotides line up with TRBD1. The V and J ends lost 3 bases and 3 bases, in that order; junction bases with no gene match: 4. Germline-derived CDR1 and CDR2 are SGHDT and YYEEEE. The CDR3 is 16 amino acids. Variable domain in full (rest from reference TRBV5-6 and TRBJ2-2): DAGVTQSPTHLIKTRGQQVTLRCSPKSGHDTVSWYQQALGQGPQFIFQYYEEEERQRGNFPDRFSGHQFPNYSSELNVNALLLGDSALYLCASSWTGGSYTGELFFGEGSRLTVL.

The chain carries TRBV28 and TRBJ2-5, with TRBD2 matching over 9 bases. The J call may be wrong; the DNA end is better matched by TRBJ2-7. CDR3 length equals 14 residues. Germline values: CDR1 MDHEN, CDR2 SYDVKM. The CDR3 sequence: CASSSSGGRYEQYF. CDR3 DNA: TGTGCCAGCAGTTCCAGCGGGGGGAGGTACGAGCAGTACTTC.

The chain carries TRBV5-6 and TRBJ1-3, with TRBD1 as a possible D gene (6 bases). The CDR3 contains 17 residues. V dropped 7 bases and J dropped 3 bases, with 23 bases sitting between them. CDR1 and CDR2 (germline): SGHDT, YYEEEE. The CDR3 spells CASALNRVSTGGNTIYF. CDR3 bases: TGTGCCAGCGCTCTAAACAGGGTCTCCACGGGTGGAAACACCATATATTTT.

This clone turned up a few times. The chain couples TRBV28 to TRBJ1-5; D is perhaps TRBD1 (5 bases). The CDR3 is 16 amino acids. The V gene's germline CDR1 is MDHEN and CDR2 SYDVKM. Between the trimmed V and J ends, which lost 6 bases and 0 bases, there was a span of 15 bases. CDR3 DNA: TGTGCCAGCAGCCAGGGAGGGAGAGATAGCAATCAGCCCCAGCATTTT. It specifies CASSQGGRDSNQPQHF.

The chain is built from TRBV18 and TRBJ2-7; D is ambiguous. Trimming left V 0 bases short and J 3 bases short, with 12 bases between. CDR1 and CDR2 from the germline V gene are KGHSH and LQKENI. This CDR3 contains 15 residues. CDR3 amino acids: CASSPPQVPYYEQYF. As DNA, the CDR3 is TGTGCCAGCTCACCACCCCAGGTCCCCTACTACGAGCAGTACTTC. Filled out from reference TRBV18 and TRBJ2-7, the complete variable domain reads NAGVMQNPRHLVRRRGQEARLRCSPMKGHSHVYWYRQLPEEGLKFMVYLQKENIIDESGMPKERFSAEFPKEGPSILRIQQVVRGDSAAYFCASSPPQVPYYEQYFGPGTRLTVT.

This clone was seen a few times. The CDR3 protein is CASSLPAGSGNTIYF. CDR3 in DNA: TGTGCCAGCAGCTTGCCGGCGGGCTCTGGAAACACCATATATTTT. This chain links TRBV5-6 with TRBJ1-3; D ambiguous. V lost 1 base, J lost 0 bases, and 8 bases lay in between. Germline CDR1 reads SGHDT; CDR2 reads YYEEEE. The CDR3 extends over 15 amino acids.

This clone was seen once. Relative to the germline gene, one junction end is altered; a read error may explain this. The chain is built from TRBV7-7 and TRBJ1-5, with 7 bases lining up with TRBD1. Germline assignment: CDR1 SSHAT and CDR2 FNYEAQ (reference sequence). The CDR3 is 21 amino acids. The CDR3 reads CASSLGTISLTGEFDNRPQHF. CDR3 nucleotide sequence: TGTGCTAGCAGCTTAGGGACAATAAGCTTAACAGGGGAGTTTGATAATCGGCCCCAGCATTTT.